Listed below are T cell receptor beta chains from one sample, sequenced in a study of radiation and T cells in renal cell carcinoma. Here immunoSEQ multiplex PCR was the method, and the copy in TCRdb shows in-frame clones only, minus some. Among roughly 45,000 clones listed, about 82% were seen once. Sample: blood, taken from a patient whose treatment included radiotherapy and nephrectomy. These receptors all stem from a woman in her sixties or seventies with renal cell carcinoma. Both conserved end residues are part of each CDR3. The order of the fields is CDR3 protein, V gene, J gene.

CDR3 protein: CASSIVTSGRNEQYF
V gene: TRBV19
J gene: TRBJ2-7

CDR3 protein: CASNRGGAQPQHF
V gene: TRBV19
J gene: TRBJ1-5

CDR3 protein: CASSLDRGLTPLHF
V gene: TRBV5-6
J gene: TRBJ1-6

CDR3 protein: CASSVRASGSNEQFF
V gene: TRBV6-1
J gene: TRBJ2-1

CDR3 protein: CATNPGTATNEQYF
V gene: TRBV6-1
J gene: TRBJ2-7

CDR3 protein: CASSPGQGTGELFF
V gene: TRBV6-4
J gene: TRBJ2-2

CDR3 protein: CASSPGTTLSTDTQYF
V gene: TRBV4-1
J gene: TRBJ2-3

CDR3 protein: CASSFRGLDQETQYF
V gene: TRBV5-1
J gene: TRBJ2-5

CDR3 protein: CASSPLAGPYNEQFF
V gene: TRBV7-9
J gene: TRBJ2-1

CDR3 protein: CASSPSGTGTGELFF
V gene: TRBV6-5
J gene: TRBJ2-2

CDR3 protein: CASSLGGGNEQFF
V gene: TRBV11-2
J gene: TRBJ2-1

CDR3 protein: CASSLGGFVSYNEQFF
V gene: TRBV7-2
J gene: TRBJ2-1